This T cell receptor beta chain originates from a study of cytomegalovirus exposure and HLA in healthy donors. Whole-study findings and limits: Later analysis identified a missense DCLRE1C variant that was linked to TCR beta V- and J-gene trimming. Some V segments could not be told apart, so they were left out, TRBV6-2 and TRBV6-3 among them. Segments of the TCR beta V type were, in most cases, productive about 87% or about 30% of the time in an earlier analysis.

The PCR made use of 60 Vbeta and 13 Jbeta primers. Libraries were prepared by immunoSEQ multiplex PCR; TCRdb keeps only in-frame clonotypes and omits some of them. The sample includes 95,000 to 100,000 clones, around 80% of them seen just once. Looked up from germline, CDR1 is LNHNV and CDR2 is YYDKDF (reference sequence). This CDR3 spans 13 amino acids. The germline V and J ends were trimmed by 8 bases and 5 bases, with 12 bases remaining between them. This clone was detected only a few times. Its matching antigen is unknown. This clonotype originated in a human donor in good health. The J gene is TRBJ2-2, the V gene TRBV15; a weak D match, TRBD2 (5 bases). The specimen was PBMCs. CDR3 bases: TGTGCCACCCGAGGCCGGGGAACCGGGGAGCTGTTTTTT. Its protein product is CATRGRGTGELFF.